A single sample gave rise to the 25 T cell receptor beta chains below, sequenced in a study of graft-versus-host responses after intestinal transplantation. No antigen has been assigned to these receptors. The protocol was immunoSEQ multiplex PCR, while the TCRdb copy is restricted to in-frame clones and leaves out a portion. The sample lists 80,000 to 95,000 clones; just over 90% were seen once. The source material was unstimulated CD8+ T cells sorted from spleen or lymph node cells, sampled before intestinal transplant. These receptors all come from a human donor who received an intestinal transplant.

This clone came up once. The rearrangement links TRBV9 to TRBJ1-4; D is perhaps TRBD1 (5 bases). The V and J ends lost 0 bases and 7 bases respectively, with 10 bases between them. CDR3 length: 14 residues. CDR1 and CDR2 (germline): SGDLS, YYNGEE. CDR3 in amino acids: CASSVGQGSEKLFF. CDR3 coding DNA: TGTGCCAGCAGCGTAGGCCAGGGCAGTGAAAAACTGTTTTTT.

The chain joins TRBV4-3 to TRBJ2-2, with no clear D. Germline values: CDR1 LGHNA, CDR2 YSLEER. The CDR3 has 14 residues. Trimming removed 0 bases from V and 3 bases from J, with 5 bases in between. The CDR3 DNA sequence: TGCGCCAGCAGCCAAGATTACTACACCGGGGAGCTGTTTTTT. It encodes CASSQDYYTGELFF.

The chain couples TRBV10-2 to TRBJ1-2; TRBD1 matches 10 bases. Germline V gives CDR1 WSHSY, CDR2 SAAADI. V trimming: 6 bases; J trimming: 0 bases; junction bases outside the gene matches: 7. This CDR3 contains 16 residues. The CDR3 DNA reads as TGCGCCAGCAGAGCCTTGGGACAGGGGTCTAACTATGGCTACACCTTC. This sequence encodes CASRALGQGSNYGYTF.

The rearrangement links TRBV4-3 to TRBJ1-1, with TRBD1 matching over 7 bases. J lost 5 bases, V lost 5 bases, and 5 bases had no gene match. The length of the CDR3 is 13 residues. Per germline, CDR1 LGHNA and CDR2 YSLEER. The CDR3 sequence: CASSRGRETEAFF. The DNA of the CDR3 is TGCGCCAGCAGCAGGGGGCGCGAAACTGAAGCTTTCTTT.

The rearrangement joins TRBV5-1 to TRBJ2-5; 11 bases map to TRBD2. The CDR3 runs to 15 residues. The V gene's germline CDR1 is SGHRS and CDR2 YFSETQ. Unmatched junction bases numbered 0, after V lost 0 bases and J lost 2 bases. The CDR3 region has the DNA TGCGCCAGCAGCTTGGGACTAGCGGGGCAAGAGACCCAGTACTTC. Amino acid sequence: CASSLGLAGQETQYF.

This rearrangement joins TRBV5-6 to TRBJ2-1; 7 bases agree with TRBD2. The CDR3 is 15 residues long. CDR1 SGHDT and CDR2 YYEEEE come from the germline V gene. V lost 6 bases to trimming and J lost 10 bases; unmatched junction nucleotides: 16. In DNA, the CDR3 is TGTGCCAGCACCCTCCGGACTAGTCAGGGTCGGGAGCAGTTCTTC. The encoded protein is CASTLRTSQGREQFF. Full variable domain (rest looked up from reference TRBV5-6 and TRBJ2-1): DAGVTQSPTHLIKTRGQQVTLRCSPKSGHDTVSWYQQALGQGPQFIFQYYEEEERQRGNFPDRFSGHQFPNYSSELNVNALLLGDSALYLCASTLRTSQGREQFFGPGTRLTVL.

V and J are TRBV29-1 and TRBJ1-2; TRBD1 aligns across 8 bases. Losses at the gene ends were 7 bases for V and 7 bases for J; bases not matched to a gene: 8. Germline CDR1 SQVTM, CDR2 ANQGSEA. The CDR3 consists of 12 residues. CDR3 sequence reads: CSAPGQGPGYTF. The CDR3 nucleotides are TGCAGCGCTCCCGGACAGGGTCCTGGCTACACCTTC. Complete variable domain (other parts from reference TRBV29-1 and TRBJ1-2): SAVISQKPSRDICQRGTSLTIQCQVDSQVTMMFWYRQQPGQSLTLIATANQGSEATYESGFVIDKFPISRPNLTFSTLTVSNMSPEDSSIYLCSAPGQGPGYTFGSGTRLTVV.

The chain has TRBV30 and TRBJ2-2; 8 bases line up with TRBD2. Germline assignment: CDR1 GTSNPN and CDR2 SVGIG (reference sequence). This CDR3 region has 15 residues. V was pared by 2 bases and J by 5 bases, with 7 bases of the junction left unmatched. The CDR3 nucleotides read TGTGCCTGGAGTCCCTACGGGGGGGCAACCGGGGAGCTGTTTTTT. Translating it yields CAWSPYGGATGELFF.

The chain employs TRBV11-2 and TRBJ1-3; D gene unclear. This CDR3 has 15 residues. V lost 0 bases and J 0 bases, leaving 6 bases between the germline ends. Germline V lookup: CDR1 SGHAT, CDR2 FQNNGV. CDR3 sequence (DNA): TGTGCCAGCAGCTTAGATATGTACTCTGGAAACACCATATATTTT. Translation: CASSLDMYSGNTIYF. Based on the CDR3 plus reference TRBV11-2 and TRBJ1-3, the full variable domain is EAGVAQSPRYKIIEKRQSVAFWCNPISGHATLYWYQQILGQGPKLLIQFQNNGVVDDSQLPKDRFSAERLKGVDSTLKIQPAKLEDSAVYLCASSLDMYSGNTIYFGEGSWLTVV.

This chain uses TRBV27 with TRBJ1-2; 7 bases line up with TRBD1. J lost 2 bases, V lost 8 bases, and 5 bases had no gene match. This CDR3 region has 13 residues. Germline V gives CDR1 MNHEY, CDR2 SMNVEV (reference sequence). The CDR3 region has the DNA TGTGCCAGCGGTAGACAGGGCAACTATGGCTACACCTTC. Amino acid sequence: CASGRQGNYGYTF.

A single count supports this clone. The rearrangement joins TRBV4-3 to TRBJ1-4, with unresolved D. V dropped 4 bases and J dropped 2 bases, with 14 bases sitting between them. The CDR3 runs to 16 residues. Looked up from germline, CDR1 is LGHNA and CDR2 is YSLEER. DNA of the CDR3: TGCGCCAGCAGCCCCAGTCCGAGAGCGACTAATGAAAAACTGTTTTTT. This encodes CASSPSPRATNEKLFF.

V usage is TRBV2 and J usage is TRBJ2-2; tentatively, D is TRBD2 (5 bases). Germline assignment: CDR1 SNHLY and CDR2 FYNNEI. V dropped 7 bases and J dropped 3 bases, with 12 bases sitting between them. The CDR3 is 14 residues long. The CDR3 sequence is CASNERPDTGELFF. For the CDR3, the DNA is TGTGCCAGCAATGAGCGGCCGGACACCGGGGAGCTGTTTTTT.

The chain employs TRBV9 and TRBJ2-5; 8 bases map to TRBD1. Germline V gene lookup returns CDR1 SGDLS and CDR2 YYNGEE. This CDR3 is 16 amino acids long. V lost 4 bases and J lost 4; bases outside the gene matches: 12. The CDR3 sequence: CASSRWGQERVETQYF. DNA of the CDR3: TGTGCCAGCAGCAGATGGGGACAGGAGAGAGTAGAGACCCAGTACTTC.

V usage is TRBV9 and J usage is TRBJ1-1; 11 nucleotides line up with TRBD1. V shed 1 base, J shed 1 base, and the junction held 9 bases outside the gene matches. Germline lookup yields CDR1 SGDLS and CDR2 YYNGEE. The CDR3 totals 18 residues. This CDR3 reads CASSVSPRTGGQNTEAFF. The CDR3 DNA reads TGTGCCAGCAGCGTATCCCCGCGGACAGGGGGCCAGAACACTGAAGCTTTCTTT.

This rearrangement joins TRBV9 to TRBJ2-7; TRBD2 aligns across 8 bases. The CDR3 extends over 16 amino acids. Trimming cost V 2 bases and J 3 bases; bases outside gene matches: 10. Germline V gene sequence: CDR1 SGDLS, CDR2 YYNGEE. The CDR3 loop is CASSVGSTGGSYEQYF. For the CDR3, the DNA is TGTGCCAGCAGCGTTGGTTCTACGGGGGGGAGCTACGAGCAGTACTTC.

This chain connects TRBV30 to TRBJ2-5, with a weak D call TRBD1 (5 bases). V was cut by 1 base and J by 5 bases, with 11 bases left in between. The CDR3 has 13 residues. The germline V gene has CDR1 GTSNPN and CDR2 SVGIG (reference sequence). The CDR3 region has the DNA TGTGCCTGGAGTGCCCCAGGGCTGGAGACCCAGTACTTC. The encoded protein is CAWSAPGLETQYF.

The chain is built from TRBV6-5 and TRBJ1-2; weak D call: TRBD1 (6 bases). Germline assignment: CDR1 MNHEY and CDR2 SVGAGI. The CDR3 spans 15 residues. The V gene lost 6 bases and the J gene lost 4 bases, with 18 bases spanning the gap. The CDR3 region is CASRIPGTPSYGYTF. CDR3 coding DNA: TGTGCCAGCAGGATTCCCGGGACACCGTCCTATGGCTACACCTTC.

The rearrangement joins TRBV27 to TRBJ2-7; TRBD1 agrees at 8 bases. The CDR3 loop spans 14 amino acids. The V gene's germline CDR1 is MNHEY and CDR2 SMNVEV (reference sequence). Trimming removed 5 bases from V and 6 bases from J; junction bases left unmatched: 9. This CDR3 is CASSATGQGLEQYF. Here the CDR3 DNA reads TGTGCCAGCAGTGCCACCGGACAGGGTCTCGAGCAGTACTTC.

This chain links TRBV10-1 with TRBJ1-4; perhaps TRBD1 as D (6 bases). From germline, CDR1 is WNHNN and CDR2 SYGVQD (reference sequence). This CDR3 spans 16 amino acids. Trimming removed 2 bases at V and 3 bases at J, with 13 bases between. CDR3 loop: CASSEIGQNPNEKLFF. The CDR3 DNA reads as TGCGCCAGCAGTGAGATAGGACAGAACCCTAATGAAAAACTGTTTTTT.

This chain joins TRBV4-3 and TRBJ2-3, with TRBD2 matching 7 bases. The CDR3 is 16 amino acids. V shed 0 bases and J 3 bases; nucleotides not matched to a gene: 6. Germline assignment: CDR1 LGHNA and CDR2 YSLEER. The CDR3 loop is CASSQDNSGSTDTQYF. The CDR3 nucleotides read TGCGCCAGCAGCCAAGATAATAGCGGGTCGACAGATACGCAGTATTTT.

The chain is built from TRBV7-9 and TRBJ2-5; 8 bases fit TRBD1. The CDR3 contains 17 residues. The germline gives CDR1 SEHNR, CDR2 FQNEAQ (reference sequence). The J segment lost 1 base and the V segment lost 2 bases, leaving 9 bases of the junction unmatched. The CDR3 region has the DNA TGTGCCAGCAGCTTACCAGCGGACAGGGACGGCCAAGAGACCCAGTACTTC. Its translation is CASSLPADRDGQETQYF.

This CDR3 reads CSVDGATSPSSYNEQFF. The CDR3 DNA reads TGCAGCGTTGATGGGGCGACAAGTCCTAGCTCCTACAATGAGCAGTTCTTC. J is TRBJ2-1 and V is TRBV29-1; the D gene is possibly TRBD1 (5 bases). Germline V CDR1 and CDR2: SQVTM, ANQGSEA. This CDR3 has 17 residues. V was pared by 3 bases and J by 0 bases, with 18 bases between.

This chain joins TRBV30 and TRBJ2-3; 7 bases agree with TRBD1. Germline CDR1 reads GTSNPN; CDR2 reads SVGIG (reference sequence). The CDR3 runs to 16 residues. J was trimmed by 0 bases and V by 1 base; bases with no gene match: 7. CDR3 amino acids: CAWSAGTEGSTDTQYF. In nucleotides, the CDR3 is TGTGCCTGGAGTGCCGGGACAGAGGGAAGCACAGATACGCAGTATTTT.

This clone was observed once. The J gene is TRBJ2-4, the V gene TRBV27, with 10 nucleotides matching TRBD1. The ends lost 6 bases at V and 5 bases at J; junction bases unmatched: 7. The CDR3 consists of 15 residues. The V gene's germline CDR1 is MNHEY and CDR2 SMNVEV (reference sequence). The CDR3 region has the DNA TGTGCCAGCAGCACCGGGACAGGGGAGGAAAACATTCAGTACTTC. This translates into CASSTGTGEENIQYF.

CDR3 in DNA: TGTGCCAGTAGTATAGGGGGGGGAACCGGGGAGCTGTTTTTT. Protein product: CASSIGGGTGELFF. The rearrangement joins TRBV19 to TRBJ2-2, with 7 bases fitting TRBD2. The CDR3 is made up of 14 amino acids. The germline gives CDR1 LNHDA, CDR2 SQIVND (reference sequence). Trimming took 1 base from V and 5 from J; bases not matched to a gene: 1.